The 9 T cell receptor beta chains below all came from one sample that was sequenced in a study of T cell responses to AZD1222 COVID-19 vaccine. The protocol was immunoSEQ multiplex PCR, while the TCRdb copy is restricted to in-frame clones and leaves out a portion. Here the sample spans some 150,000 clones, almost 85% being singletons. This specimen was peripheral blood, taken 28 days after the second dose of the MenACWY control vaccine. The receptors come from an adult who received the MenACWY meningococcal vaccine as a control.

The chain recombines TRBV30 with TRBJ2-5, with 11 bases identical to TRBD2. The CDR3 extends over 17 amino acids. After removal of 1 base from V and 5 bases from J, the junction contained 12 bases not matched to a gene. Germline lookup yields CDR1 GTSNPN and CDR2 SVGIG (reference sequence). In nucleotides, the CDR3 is TGTGCCTGGAGTGCGGTAGCGGGAGGGTATGGGATGGAGACCCAGTACTTC. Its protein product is CAWSAVAGGYGMETQYF.

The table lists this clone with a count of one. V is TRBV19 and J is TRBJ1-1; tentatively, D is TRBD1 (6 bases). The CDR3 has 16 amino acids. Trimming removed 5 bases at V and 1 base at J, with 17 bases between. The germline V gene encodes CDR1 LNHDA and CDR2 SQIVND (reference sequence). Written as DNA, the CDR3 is TGTGCCAGTAGTTTTTGGGGGGGGCGCCGGAACACTGAAGCTTTCTTT. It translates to CASSFWGGRRNTEAFF.

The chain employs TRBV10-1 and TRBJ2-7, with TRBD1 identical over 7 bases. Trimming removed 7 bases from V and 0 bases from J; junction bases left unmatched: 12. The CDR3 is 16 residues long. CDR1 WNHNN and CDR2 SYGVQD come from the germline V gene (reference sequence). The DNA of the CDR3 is TGCGCCAGCATTTTAGTAGGACAGGTCCACTCCTACGAGCAGTACGTC. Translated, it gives CASILVGQVHSYEQYV.

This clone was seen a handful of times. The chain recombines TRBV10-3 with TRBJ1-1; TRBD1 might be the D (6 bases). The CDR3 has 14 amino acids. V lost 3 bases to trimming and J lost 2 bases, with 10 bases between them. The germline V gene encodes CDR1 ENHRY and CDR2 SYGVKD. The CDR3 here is CAISEPGANTEAFF. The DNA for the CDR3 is TGTGCCATCAGTGAACCAGGGGCTAACACTGAAGCTTTCTTT.

In DNA, the CDR3 is TGCGCCAGCAGCTACACCGGGACAGGGGACTATGGCTACACCTTC. Translating gives CASSYTGTGDYGYTF. V gene TRBV5-1 combines with J gene TRBJ1-2, with 10 nucleotides matching TRBD1. Trimming cost V 3 bases and J 3 bases; bases outside gene matches: 5. Germline CDR1 SGHRS, CDR2 YFSETQ. The CDR3 consists of 15 residues.

This CDR3 reads CASRSHVMPWKAHQPQHF. The CDR3 DNA reads as TGTGCAAGTCGCTCTCACGTGATGCCGTGGAAAGCCCATCAGCCCCAGCATTTT. The chain recombines TRBV12-2 with TRBJ1-5. TRBV12-2 is flagged as a pseudogene. The CDR3 covers 18 residues.

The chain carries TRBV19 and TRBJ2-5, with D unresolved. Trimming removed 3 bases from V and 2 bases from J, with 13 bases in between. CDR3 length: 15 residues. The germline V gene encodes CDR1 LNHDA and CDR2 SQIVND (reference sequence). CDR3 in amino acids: CASSIYVDSQETQYF. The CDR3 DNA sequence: TGTGCCAGTAGTATTTACGTCGACTCACAAGAGACCCAGTACTTC.

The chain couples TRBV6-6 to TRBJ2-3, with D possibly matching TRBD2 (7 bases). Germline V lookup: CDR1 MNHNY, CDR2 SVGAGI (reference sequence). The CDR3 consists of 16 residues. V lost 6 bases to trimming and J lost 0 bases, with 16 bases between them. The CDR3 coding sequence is TGTGCCAGCAGCGAGAGGCGGGGGCTTAGCACAGATACGCAGTATTTT. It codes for CASSERRGLSTDTQYF.

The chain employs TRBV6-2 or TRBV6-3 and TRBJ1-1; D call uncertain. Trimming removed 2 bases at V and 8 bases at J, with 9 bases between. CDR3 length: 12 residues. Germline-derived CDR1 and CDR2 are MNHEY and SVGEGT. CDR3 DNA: TGTGCCAGCAGTTACGAGGGTCTGGAAGCTTTCTTT. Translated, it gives CASSYEGLEAFF.